What follows are 23 T cell receptor beta chains derived from one specimen sequenced in a study of beta chain features in type 1 diabetes. These receptors' targets are unknown. Reverse transcribing all isolated RNA meant expressed TCRB transcripts were sequenced. Sequencing used immunoSEQ multiplex PCR; TCRdb keeps in-frame clones, though not all of them. The top ten hold 0.0095% to 0.013% of the sample, which has about 360,000 clones, about 12% seen once. Whole-study findings and limits: Moderately but significantly shorter TCRB CDR3s were found in Type 1 diabetes patients in all four CD4+ subsets.

The sample was naive CD4+ T cells from blood. The receptors derive from a woman between 18 and 30 years old with type 1 diabetes.

This clone was seen only a few times. The J gene is TRBJ1-1, the V gene TRBV18, with D uncertain. Trimming left V 2 bases short and J 0 bases short, with 7 bases between. CDR3 length equals 14 residues. Germline CDR1 is KGHSH and CDR2 is LQKENI. The CDR3 DNA is TGTGCCAGCTCACCAACAGAAATGAACACTGAAGCTTTCTTT. Residues: CASSPTEMNTEAFF. Combining the CDR3 with reference TRBV18 and TRBJ1-1 gives the whole variable domain NAGVMQNPRHLVRRRGQEARLRCSPMKGHSHVYWYRQLPEEGLKFMVYLQKENIIDESGMPKERFSAEFPKEGPSILRIQQVVRGDSAAYFCASSPTEMNTEAFFGQGTRLTVV.

The sample holds a few counts of this clone. The chain employs TRBV7-9 and TRBJ1-5; D gene uncertain. Germline CDR1 SEHNR, CDR2 FQNEAQ (reference sequence). The CDR3 has 13 residues. V was cut by 10 bases and J by 1 base, with 11 bases left in between. The CDR3 DNA reads as TGTGCCACCGGGAGGGAGAGCAATCAGCCCCAGCATTTT. Its translation is CATGRESNQPQHF.

This clone appeared a few times. The genes are TRBV7-9 and TRBJ2-7, with 7 bases aligning to TRBD1. The CDR3 runs 15 residues. Germline CDR1 SEHNR, CDR2 FQNEAQ (reference sequence). Trimming removed 4 bases from V and 3 bases from J; junction bases left unmatched: 9. The CDR3 coding sequence is TGTGCCAGCAGCTCTTACAGGGGATCTGTCTACGAGCAGTACTTC. Translated, it gives CASSSYRGSVYEQYF.

Only a few counts were recorded for this clone. The chain couples TRBV11-2 to TRBJ2-3; maybe TRBD2 (5 bases). Germline-derived CDR1 and CDR2 are SGHAT and FQNNGV. This CDR3 contains 15 residues. V lost 5 bases and J 6 bases, leaving 18 bases between the germline ends. The chain's CDR3 is CASSTFRGRGDTQYF. The CDR3 nucleotides are TGTGCCAGCAGCACTTTCCGTGGGCGCGGGGATACGCAGTATTTT.

The table lists this clone with a few counts. This sample includes further DNA sequences coding for the same CDR3. V and J are TRBV4-3 and TRBJ2-5; 9 bases agree with TRBD1. V was pared by 3 bases and J by 5 bases, with 4 bases of the junction left unmatched. The germline CDR1 and CDR2 sequences are LGHNA and YSLEER. The CDR3 is 14 residues long. As DNA, the CDR3 is TGCGCCAGCAGCCAGGGACAGGGTCCGGAGACCCAGTACTTC. This gives the protein CASSQGQGPETQYF.

This clone was detected a few times. The chain carries TRBV27 and TRBJ2-7, with 9 bases that match TRBD1. The CDR3 length is 13 residues. Trimming cost V 7 bases and J 5 bases; bases outside gene matches: 6. In germline, CDR1 is MNHEY, CDR2 SMNVEV (reference sequence). The CDR3 nucleotides read TGTGCCAGCACCGAGGACAGGGGTCACGAGCAGTACTTC. As protein: CASTEDRGHEQYF.

This clone was seen more than once but under ten times. The chain employs TRBV5-1 and TRBJ1-2; TRBD1 agrees at 9 bases. CDR3 size: 18 residues. Trimming took 0 bases from V and 2 from J; bases not matched to a gene: 11. Germline V gene lookup returns CDR1 SGHRS and CDR2 YFSETQ. CDR3 sequence: CASSLEGGTGKLNYGYTF. CDR3 nucleotide sequence: TGCGCCAGCAGCTTGGAAGGGGGGACAGGGAAACTAAACTATGGCTACACCTTC. Filled out from reference TRBV5-1 and TRBJ1-2, the complete variable domain reads KAGVTQTPRYLIKTRGQQVTLSCSPISGHRSVSWYQQTPGQGLQFLFEYFSETQRNKGNFPGRFSGRQFSNSRSEMNVSTLELGDSALYLCASSLEGGTGKLNYGYTFGSGTRLTVV.

This clone came up a few times. V gene TRBV4-1 combines with J gene TRBJ2-1; 12 bases agree with TRBD2. Germline V gene sequence: CDR1 MGHRA, CDR2 YSYEKL. With 2 bases clipped from V and 0 bases from J, the junction kept 5 bases outside the gene matches. This CDR3 has 18 residues. As DNA, the CDR3 is TGCGCCAGCAGCCAACGACTAGCGGGAGTAACCTCCTACAATGAGCAGTTCTTC. Translating gives CASSQRLAGVTSYNEQFF.

This chain uses TRBV7-2 with TRBJ2-4; 8 bases align to TRBD1. CDR3 length equals 14 residues. J was trimmed by 7 bases and V by 1 base; bases with no gene match: 3. The V gene's germline CDR1 is SGHTA and CDR2 FQGNSA. The DNA for the CDR3 is TGTGCCAGCAGCTTAGTACAGGGGGATAACATTCAGTACTTC. This sequence encodes CASSLVQGDNIQYF. Supplemented by reference TRBV7-2 and TRBJ2-4, the full variable domain reads GAGVSQSPSNKVTEKGKDVELRCDPISGHTALYWYRQSLGQGLEFLIYFQGNSAPDKSGLPSDRFSAERTGGSVSTLTIQRTQQEDSAVYLCASSLVQGDNIQYFGAGTRLSVL.

This clone was detected only a few times. The chain links TRBV30 to TRBJ2-7, with no clear D. The CDR3 totals 13 residues. Germline CDR1 is GTSNPN and CDR2 is SVGIG (reference sequence). Trimming cost V 0 bases and J 3 bases, with 9 bases left between them. CDR3 region: CAWSVQLLYEQYF. The CDR3 DNA follows: TGTGCCTGGAGTGTGCAACTACTCTACGAGCAGTACTTC.

This clone turned up a few times. The chain carries TRBV9 and TRBJ2-5, with TRBD2 matching over 11 bases. Germline CDR1 SGDLS, CDR2 YYNGEE. The CDR3 contains 16 residues. V gave up 3 bases and J gave up 5 bases; unmatched junction bases: 9. The CDR3 bases are TGTGCCAGCAGCGGGGGTAGCGGGGGGGCTGTGGAGACCCAGTACTTC. This sequence encodes CASSGGSGGAVETQYF.

The chain recombines TRBV27 with TRBJ2-3, with 7 bases lining up with TRBD1. Germline trimming cut 7 bases from V and 3 bases from J; bases unmatched to any gene: 4. The CDR3 is 13 amino acids. CDR1 is MNHEY and CDR2 is SMNVEV in the germline V gene (reference sequence). In nucleotides, the CDR3 is TGTGCCAGCACCGTACAGGGGACAGATACGCAGTATTTT. Its translation: CASTVQGTDTQYF.

The chain has TRBV7-2 and TRBJ2-4; D is perhaps TRBD2 (5 bases). Trimming pared 5 bases from V and 0 bases from J, leaving 14 bases between. CDR1 SGHTA and CDR2 FQGNSA come from the germline V gene. The CDR3 length is 16 residues. The CDR3 is CASSGGGVLAKNIQYF. CDR3 bases: TGTGCCAGCAGCGGAGGAGGTGTTCTAGCCAAAAACATTCAGTACTTC.

In nucleotides, the CDR3 is TGTGCCAGCAGTGAATTGGTAGGACAGGGGTCGAACCATGGCTACACCTTC. Translating it yields CASSELVGQGSNHGYTF. The genes are TRBV25-1 and TRBJ1-2; TRBD1 aligns across 9 bases. The CDR3 is made up of 17 amino acids. CDR1 is MGHDK, CDR2 SYGVNS, per germline. With 1 base clipped from V and 6 bases from J, the junction kept 12 bases outside the gene matches.

This chain joins TRBV4-1 and TRBJ2-7; 13 nucleotides align to TRBD2. The germline CDR1 and CDR2 sequences are MGHRA and YSYEKL. The CDR3 runs to 19 residues. The ends lost 1 base at V and 2 bases at J; junction bases unmatched: 11. For the CDR3, the DNA is TGCGCCAGCAGCCAAGTGACTAGCGGGGGGTCTATGTTGGCCTACGAGCAGTACTTC. This codes for CASSQVTSGGSMLAYEQYF.

This clone has just a few counts. The chain uses TRBV29-1 and TRBJ2-7; D possibly corresponds to TRBD2 (5 bases). The CDR3 loop spans 12 amino acids. The V gene's germline CDR1 is SQVTM and CDR2 ANQGSEA. Trimming removed 6 bases at V and 7 bases at J, with 16 bases between. The CDR3 bases are TGCAGCGTGGGAGTCATGCCGGGGGAGCAGTACTTC. Translating gives CSVGVMPGEQYF.

This clone showed up just a few times. This sequence joins TRBV5-1 and TRBJ2-1; D unresolved. Trimming took off 0 bases at V and 7 bases at J, with 5 bases between the two ends. The V gene's germline CDR1 is SGHRS and CDR2 YFSETQ. The CDR3 has 12 residues. CDR3 sequence: CASSLESNEQFF. The CDR3 coding sequence is TGCGCCAGCAGCTTGGAATCTAATGAGCAGTTCTTC.

Here the CDR3 reads CASSARLAGNLETQYF. In DNA, the CDR3 is TGTGCCAGCAGCGCCCGACTAGCGGGGAATCTAGAGACCCAGTACTTC. The rearrangement uses TRBV9 and TRBJ2-5, with TRBD2 matching 11 bases. V lost 3 bases and J lost 4; bases outside the gene matches: 8. This CDR3 contains 16 residues. Germline CDR1 is SGDLS and CDR2 is YYNGEE.

This sequence joins TRBV6-1 and TRBJ2-7, with D unresolved. Trimming pared 6 bases from V and 3 bases from J, leaving 6 bases between. The germline V gene encodes CDR1 MNHNS and CDR2 SASEGT. This CDR3 region has 11 residues. The CDR3 DNA follows: TGTGCCAGCAGCGCGCTCTACGAGCAGTACTTC. It specifies CASSALYEQYF.

There are a few counts of this clone. V gene TRBV30 combines with J gene TRBJ2-7; possible D gene TRBD2, 6 bases. Per the germline V gene, CDR1 is GTSNPN and CDR2 is SVGIG (reference sequence). Trimming removed 2 bases from V and 4 bases from J, with 12 bases in between. The CDR3 length is 13 residues. CDR3 DNA sequence: TGTGCCTGGAGTCCTCAGGGAGGTTACGAGCAGTACTTC. Translation gives CAWSPQGGYEQYF. The full variable domain, rest sourced from reference TRBV30 and TRBJ2-7, is SQTIHQWPATLVQPVGSPLSLECTVEGTSNPNLYWYRQAAGRGLQLLFYSVGIGQISSEVPQNLSASRPQDRQFILSSKKLLLSDSGFYLCAWSPQGGYEQYFGPGTRLTVT.

This clone was counted between two and nine times. This chain links TRBV28 with TRBJ2-7, with no clear D. From germline, CDR1 is MDHEN and CDR2 SYDVKM. Trimming removed 3 bases at V and 0 bases at J, with 9 bases between. The CDR3 contains 14 residues. CDR3 in amino acids: CASSLRVGSYEQYF. The CDR3 DNA reads TGTGCCAGCAGTTTGCGAGTCGGCTCCTACGAGCAGTACTTC. The full variable domain, completed using reference TRBV28 and TRBJ2-7, is DVKVTQSSRYLVKRTGEKVFLECVQDMDHENMFWYRQDPGLGLRLIYFSYDVKMKEKGDIPEGYSVSREKKERFSLILESASTNQTSMYLCASSLRVGSYEQYFGPGTRLTVT.

The chain uses TRBV4-1 and TRBJ1-2, with TRBD1 identical over 9 bases. V gave up 1 base and J gave up 8 bases; unmatched junction bases: 8. Looked up from germline, CDR1 is MGHRA and CDR2 is YSYEKL. This CDR3 comprises 15 residues. The CDR3 DNA reads TGCGCCAGCAGCCAAGGGGACAGGGAGTTCGGAGGCTACACCTTC. This encodes CASSQGDREFGGYTF.

This rearrangement joins TRBV30 to TRBJ1-1, with D possibly TRBD1 on 6 matching bases. The CDR3 length is 13 residues. CDR1 and CDR2 (germline): GTSNPN, SVGIG (reference sequence). Between the trimmed V and J ends, which lost 2 bases and 5 bases, there was a span of 12 bases. The CDR3, as DNA: TGTGCCTGGAGTCCAGGGGTAGGTACTGAAGCTTTCTTT. Translation gives CAWSPGVGTEAFF.